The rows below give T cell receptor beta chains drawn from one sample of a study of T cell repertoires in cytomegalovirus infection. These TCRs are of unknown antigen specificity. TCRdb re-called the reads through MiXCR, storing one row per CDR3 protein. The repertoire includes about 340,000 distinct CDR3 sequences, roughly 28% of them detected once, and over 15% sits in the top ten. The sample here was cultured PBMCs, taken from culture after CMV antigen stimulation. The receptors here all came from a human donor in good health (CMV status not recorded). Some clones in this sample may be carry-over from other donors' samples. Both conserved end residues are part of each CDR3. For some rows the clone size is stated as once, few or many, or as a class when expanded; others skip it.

cdr3_aa: CASSIGPLNTEAFF
j_call: TRBJ1-1
clone_size: -
cdr3_length: 14
v_call: TRBV7-2

cdr3_aa: CSVEGKMNTEAFF
j_call: TRBJ1-1
clone_size: -
cdr3_length: 13
v_call: TRBV29-1

cdr3_aa: CASSSPRGLNYGYTF
j_call: TRBJ1-2
clone_size: -
cdr3_length: 15
v_call: TRBV28

cdr3_aa: CASSVQGLAGRGYEQYF
j_call: TRBJ2-7
clone_size: -
cdr3_length: 17
v_call: TRBV6-5

cdr3_aa: CATPRLRVNTEAFF
j_call: TRBJ1-1
clone_size: few
cdr3_length: 14
v_call: TRBV6-1

cdr3_aa: CASSQRTSGGGLSYEQYF
j_call: TRBJ2-7
clone_size: -
cdr3_length: 18
v_call: TRBV4-2

cdr3_aa: CASSESFRSSYEQYF
j_call: TRBJ2-7
clone_size: few
cdr3_length: 15
v_call: TRBV6-1

cdr3_aa: CASSDGPTRMANEKLFF
j_call: TRBJ1-4
clone_size: many
cdr3_length: 17
v_call: TRBV19

cdr3_aa: CASSKGQATNYGYTF
j_call: TRBJ1-2
clone_size: few
cdr3_length: 15
v_call: TRBV7-8

cdr3_aa: CASSRPYPNQPQHF
j_call: TRBJ1-5
clone_size: few
cdr3_length: 14
v_call: TRBV12-3/TRBV12-4

cdr3_aa: CASSQRTGGNTEAFF
j_call: TRBJ1-1
clone_size: -
cdr3_length: 15
v_call: TRBV18

cdr3_aa: CASSIGTPLDTQYF
j_call: TRBJ2-3
clone_size: -
cdr3_length: 14
v_call: TRBV19

cdr3_aa: CSVEVVVGTGEQFF
j_call: TRBJ2-1
clone_size: -
cdr3_length: 14
v_call: TRBV29-1

cdr3_aa: CASSSWDTLENEQFF
j_call: TRBJ2-1
clone_size: few
cdr3_length: 15
v_call: TRBV7-6

cdr3_aa: CASSPSWDSYEQYF
j_call: TRBJ2-7
clone_size: few
cdr3_length: 14
v_call: TRBV27

cdr3_aa: CARSLRQPSTSYSNQPQHF
j_call: TRBJ1-5
clone_size: -
cdr3_length: 19
v_call: TRBV5-3

cdr3_aa: CASSRGAIQNTGELFF
j_call: TRBJ2-2
clone_size: -
cdr3_length: 16
v_call: TRBV4-2

cdr3_aa: CASSPPSEQYF
j_call: TRBJ2-7
clone_size: -
cdr3_length: 11
v_call: TRBV7-3

cdr3_aa: CASSEQPLGNSPLHF
j_call: TRBJ1-6
clone_size: many
cdr3_length: 15
v_call: TRBV6-1

cdr3_aa: CASSSLAGIRNEQFF
j_call: TRBJ2-1
clone_size: few
cdr3_length: 15
v_call: TRBV28

cdr3_aa: CASSIFSSGYEQYF
j_call: TRBJ2-7
clone_size: few
cdr3_length: 14
v_call: TRBV11-2

cdr3_aa: CAISFQREGPYNEQFF
j_call: TRBJ2-1
clone_size: -
cdr3_length: 16
v_call: TRBV10-3

cdr3_aa: CSARPLGTSGGRDTQYF
j_call: TRBJ2-3
clone_size: -
cdr3_length: 17
v_call: TRBV29-1

cdr3_aa: CSASPGSREKLFF
j_call: TRBJ1-4
clone_size: few
cdr3_length: 13
v_call: TRBV20-1